This TCR beta chain was captured in a study of blood T cells in healthy people across ages (dated by TCRdb to 2013 to 2016). For the wider study: Template switching captured roughly one uniquely barcoded TCR beta cDNA molecule per two T cells in model experiments. The study measured age-related changes in TCR beta repertoire diversity using deep sequencing normalized with unique cDNA molecular identifiers. Four age groups were formed from the donors: young (average approximately 15 years), middle-aged (more than 35), aged (roughly 58) and long-lived (around 82). To avoid experimental bias, donors of different ages were randomly spread across the sequencing lanes. Using the same blood draw, the study looked at two additional independent replicas of 1 million unique cDNA reads for two donors, one aged 18 to 30 and the other aged 80 or older. Beyond this particular receptor, the publication reports: Observed TCR beta diversity correlated strongly with the percentage of naive T cells measured by flow cytometry. Because donor CMV infection status was unknown, age-related changes in expanded clonotypes were potentially confounded. As age increased, observed TCR beta diversity per million T cells dropped in a roughly linear way, and a significant reduction was already evident by age 40. Since profiling was done on bulk unsorted PBMCs, naive and antigen-experienced compartments could not be conclusively compared. Estimates of total diversity from one million sequenced T cells were regarded as lower bounds and underestimates. Compared with the aged group, more naive CD4+ T cells, fewer expanded clones and increased TCR diversity were shown by the long-lived group, suggesting age selection.

A note on this clonotype: Its antigen target is currently unknown. One base away there is no much larger clone; base qualities are not given.

The receptor library was made with 5' RACE. Sequencing took place on an Illumina HiSeq 2500. A second PCR of roughly 7 to 11 cycles was performed with a sample-barcoded 5' primer and a J-beta primer mix. A unique molecular identifier was introduced onto each TCR beta cDNA molecule by a template-switch 5' adaptor carrying 12 random nucleotides. Each sample yielded at least 3 million CDR3-containing paired-end reads. First-strand cDNA was synthesized from all RNA with the Mint cDNA synthesis kit, primed by a TRBC-specific oligonucleotide. All cDNA was treated with uracil-DNA glycosylase and then went through a first 18-cycle PCR with the universal primers M1SS and BC2_uni_R. On the study's bioinformatics: For normalization, 1 million high-quality reads, each with a distinct molecular identifier, were randomly selected from each sample. Instead of being binned into consensus sequences, reads with shared molecular identifiers were discarded. MiTCR, set to a Q25 quality threshold and the strictest error-elimination algorithm, was used for CDR3 identification, clonotype clustering and error correction. A nonparametric unseen species model with Euler transformation was used to estimate lower-bound total TCR beta diversity. The public sequencing data were trimmed at Q25 with fastp and processed into clonotypes with MiXCR by TCRdb, which kept only in-frame beta chains. Rows with one shared CDR3 protein collapse into an entry with the most common genes and DNA. The V and J calls were not made by the authors but by TCRdb's processing. The table for this sample lists fewer than 700,000 distinct CDR3 sequences; around 48% of them were counted only once. The ten top clones hold roughly 24% of the sample.

V and J are truncated by 2 bases and 2 bases respectively, leaving an intervening sequence of 21 bases. CDR1 and CDR2 (MNHEY, SVGEGT) derive from the germline V gene. The CDR3 runs 18 amino acids, cysteine and phenylalanine included. The retained sequence is limited to the CDR3, 54 bases, with the frame set at the first base. Systemically healthy Caucasian individuals from Russia, 35 to 50 in total and aged roughly 6 to 100 years, were included as donors. Each donor gave around 9.8 milliliters of peripheral blood, collected into EDTA-treated Vacutainer tubes. PBMCs were isolated by Ficoll-Paque density-gradient centrifugation, with at least 6.5 million obtained per sample. Total RNA, at least 6 micrograms per sample, was extracted from PBMCs with Trizol reagent. The percentages of naive CD45RAhigh/CD27high T cells were determined by flow cytometry on a PBMC aliquot from every donor.

The sample taken for sequencing was blood. This receptor chain uses TRBV6-2 or TRBV6-3 and TRBJ1-2, with the D gene not clear enough to name. This clonotype was sampled from an elderly man in good health. The CDR3 reads as follows: CASSYSVRGPIRNYGYTF. The base sequence is TGTGCCAGCAGTTACAGTGTTCGGGGTCCGATCCGGAACTATGGCTACACCTTC.